The rows below give T cell receptor beta chains drawn from one sample of a study of blood T cell repertoires in COVID-19. Profiled with immunoSEQ multiplex PCR; TCRdb holds only in-frame clones, not every one. Of some 100,000 clones in the sample, about 86% are singletons; the top ten hold 2% to 3%. Specimen: PBMCs or T cells enriched from blood (not recorded which). Receptors originate from a woman between 45 and 65 years old who had recovered from COVID-19. Each CDR3 is given with its conserved first and last residue. The D gene is left open where the match is weak. Clone size is shown for a subset of rows, as once, few, many or a class of expanded clone.

v_gene,d_gene,abundance,j_gene,CDR3nt,CDR3aa
TRBV5-1,-,-,TRBJ2-5,TGCGCCAGCAGCTTGTGGCAGGGCGTGGGGCAAGAGACCCAGTACTTC,CASSLWQGVGQETQYF
TRBV28,-,-,TRBJ2-5,TGTGCCAGCAGGTATCGAGGCTGGAGACAAGAGACCCAGTACTTC,CASRYRGWRQETQYF
TRBV27,TRBD2,-,TRBJ2-2,TGTGCCAGCAGTCCTCTAGGGACTAGCGGGGGGTTAAACACCGGGGAGCTGTTTTTT,CASSPLGTSGGLNTGELFF
TRBV27,-,-,TRBJ1-5,TGTGCCAGCAGTTTGGGACACATCAATCAGCCCCAGCATTTT,CASSLGHINQPQHF
TRBV28,TRBD1,few,TRBJ2-7,TGTGCCAGCACCCGAGGTGGGACAGGGGGTTACGAGCAGTACTTC,CASTRGGTGGYEQYF
TRBV5-6,-,once,TRBJ2-5,TGTGCCAGCAGCTTCTCTACGCAGGGGCAAGAGACCCAGTACTTC,CASSFSTQGQETQYF
TRBV28,TRBD1,-,TRBJ1-2,TGTGCCAGCGTAGGGGGACAGGGGAACTATGGCTACACCTTC,CASVGGQGNYGYTF
TRBV11-2,-,-,TRBJ2-7,TGTGCCAGCAGCTTCCCAGGGTATGCCGAGCAGTACTTC,CASSFPGYAEQYF
TRBV11-2,-,-,TRBJ1-1,TGTGCCAGCAGCTTAGTCTCCGAGAGGAGTAGAATGAACACTGAAGCTTTCTTT,CASSLVSERSRMNTEAFF
TRBV6-2/TRBV6-3,TRBD2,-,TRBJ2-1,TGTGCCAGCAGTCCCACTCTCGTACTAGCGGGGGGCTCCTACAATGAGCAGTTCTTC,CASSPTLVLAGGSYNEQFF
TRBV6-5,TRBD1,-,TRBJ1-1,TGTGCCAGCACCAGACAGGGGCGGGGGAACACTGAAGCTTTCTTT,CASTRQGRGNTEAFF
TRBV5-4,-,-,TRBJ2-3,TGTGCCAGCAGCTTGGGGGGCGGGGCTTCAGATACGCAGTATTTT,CASSLGGGASDTQYF
TRBV11-2,-,-,TRBJ2-1,TGTGCCAGCAGCCCCCAGGTCTCCTACAATGAGCAGTTCTTC,CASSPQVSYNEQFF
TRBV23-1,TRBD2,-,TRBJ2-2,TGCGCCAGCAGTCAAGTTCAGGTGGGCGGGAGGAACACCGGGGAGCTGTTTTTT,CASSQVQVGGRNTGELFF
TRBV6-1,-,-,TRBJ2-7,TGTGCCAGCAGTGAAGTCAGGGGTGCCTACGAGCAGTACTTC,CASSEVRGAYEQYF
TRBV6-5,-,-,TRBJ2-7,TGTGCCAGCAGAGGGGTCTACGAGCAGTACTTC,CASRGVYEQYF
TRBV29-1,-,-,TRBJ2-1,TGCAGCGTTGGGATTGCAGGGTTCCCTTACAATGAGCAGTTCTTC,CSVGIAGFPYNEQFF
TRBV6-1,TRBD1,-,TRBJ2-1,TGTGCCAGCAGTGAAGAAGGACAGGGTGAGTTCTTC,CASSEEGQGEFF
TRBV5-5,-,-,TRBJ2-1,TGTGCCAGCAGCTTGGGGGGACCGACAGGTGAGGTCTTC,CASSLGGPTGEVF
TRBV5-1,TRBD1,-,TRBJ1-3,TGCGCCAGCAGCGGGGGACAGATATTCTCTGGAAACACCATATATTTT,CASSGGQIFSGNTIYF
TRBV12-2,-,once,TRBJ2-2,TGTGCAAGTCGCTTAGCGATAACAGGGGGCGCCGGGCCCGGGGAGCTGTTTTTT,CASRLAITGGAGPGELFF
TRBV2,-,-,TRBJ1-5,TGTGCCAGCAGTGAAGCGGGGGGAGGCAATCAGCCCCAGCATTTT,CASSEAGGGNQPQHF
TRBV18,-,-,TRBJ2-3,TGTGCCAGCTCACCACCTCAAGGGGCAGATACGCAGTATTTT,CASSPPQGADTQYF
TRBV28,-,-,TRBJ1-1,TGTGCCAGCAGCTCCGGGGTGGGCACTGAAGCTTTCTTT,CASSSGVGTEAFF
TRBV7-7,TRBD1,-,TRBJ2-7,TGTGCCAGCAGCCCTGGGACAGGAACCTACGAGCAGTACTTC,CASSPGTGTYEQYF
TRBV5-4,TRBD2,few,TRBJ2-1,TGTGCCAGCAGCTTGGATAGCGGGAGGGCCAATGAGCAGTTCTTC,CASSLDSGRANEQFF